Listed below are T cell receptor beta chains from one sample, sequenced in a study of T cell repertoires in cytomegalovirus infection. These TCRs' antigens remain unknown. One entry per CDR3 protein results from TCRdb running MiXCR on the reads. The table has 700,000 to 900,000 distinct CDR3 sequences, about 28% seen once. The sequencing here drew on cultured CD8+ T cells from PBMCs, taken from culture after CMV antigen stimulation. The origin of the receptors is a human donor in good health (CMV status not recorded). Some clones in this sample may be carry-over from other donors' samples. Both conserved end residues are part of each CDR3. The order of the fields is CDR3 DNA, CDR3 protein, clone size, V gene, J gene, D gene. A D gene is named only where the DNA matches it firmly. Size is stated for part of the rows, as once, few or many counts, or as a class when the clone is expanded.

CDR3nt: TGCAGTGCTAGAGATAAGGCAGACTGGTGGGATTCACCCCTCCACTTT; CDR3aa: CSARDKADWWDSPLHF; abundance: NA; v_gene: TRBV20-1; j_gene: TRBJ1-6; d_gene: NA
CDR3nt: TGTGCCAGCAGCTCCACCGGGACGGCAGGTGTTAATGAGCAGTTCTTC; CDR3aa: CASSSTGTAGVNEQFF; abundance: many; v_gene: TRBV7-2; j_gene: TRBJ2-1; d_gene: NA
CDR3nt: TGTGCCAGCAGCGACCTAATGAGGGTAACTAGCGGGGGGACTTACAATGAGCAGTTCTTC; CDR3aa: CASSDLMRVTSGGTYNEQFF; abundance: many; v_gene: TRBV27; j_gene: TRBJ2-1; d_gene: TRBD2
CDR3nt: TGTGCCAGCAGTTTAGCGAGCGGGGGGGCTCAAGGCTACCAAGAGACCCAGTACTTC; CDR3aa: CASSLASGGAQGYQETQYF; abundance: NA; v_gene: TRBV12-3/TRBV12-4; j_gene: TRBJ2-5; d_gene: TRBD2
CDR3nt: TGTGCCATCAAAAAGGCATCTGGCTACACCTTC; CDR3aa: CAIKKASGYTF; abundance: NA; v_gene: TRBV10-3; j_gene: TRBJ1-2; d_gene: NA
CDR3nt: TGTGCCAGCAGCTATGGGACGGGGGAGACCCAGTACTTC; CDR3aa: CASSYGTGETQYF; abundance: few; v_gene: TRBV7-9; j_gene: TRBJ2-5; d_gene: NA
CDR3nt: TGTGCCAGTAGCCTGGGGCCTACTAGCGGGGGGCCCTCTTCCTACGAGCAGTACTTC; CDR3aa: CASSLGPTSGGPSSYEQYF; abundance: NA; v_gene: TRBV19; j_gene: TRBJ2-7; d_gene: TRBD2
CDR3nt: TGCAGTGCTAGAGGGATTAGCATCGGGTATATTGAGACCCAGTACTTC; CDR3aa: CSARGISIGYIETQYF; abundance: NA; v_gene: TRBV20-1; j_gene: TRBJ2-5; d_gene: NA
CDR3nt: TGTGCCAGCAGCTTAAACGGGGTCCCCTACAATGAGCAGTTCTTC; CDR3aa: CASSLNGVPYNEQFF; abundance: few; v_gene: TRBV7-3; j_gene: TRBJ2-1; d_gene: NA
CDR3nt: TGTGCCAGTAGCAAGATTGGTAACCAAGAGACCCAGTACTTC; CDR3aa: CASSKIGNQETQYF; abundance: few; v_gene: TRBV19; j_gene: TRBJ2-5; d_gene: NA
CDR3nt: TGTGCCAGCAGCTTAGGGGCGGCGGGAACTGAAGCTTTCTTT; CDR3aa: CASSLGAAGTEAFF; abundance: few; v_gene: TRBV7-8; j_gene: TRBJ1-1; d_gene: NA
CDR3nt: TGCAGTGCTAGCACCAGGGGACGACAGCCCCAGCATTTT; CDR3aa: CSASTRGRQPQHF; abundance: NA; v_gene: TRBV20-1; j_gene: TRBJ1-5; d_gene: NA
CDR3nt: TGTGCCAGCAGCCAAGACCTAATCCAGGGGGCGATTGGAAACACCATATATTTT; CDR3aa: CASSQDLIQGAIGNTIYF; abundance: few; v_gene: TRBV7-9; j_gene: TRBJ1-3; d_gene: TRBD1
CDR3nt: TGCAGTGCTAGGGGGACCGAGGCCGGCTATGGCTACACCTTC; CDR3aa: CSARGTEAGYGYTF; abundance: NA; v_gene: TRBV20-1; j_gene: TRBJ1-2; d_gene: NA
CDR3nt: TGTGCCAGCAGCTCCCTAGGGCTCCCGGTTAATGAGCAGTTCTTC; CDR3aa: CASSSLGLPVNEQFF; abundance: NA; v_gene: TRBV7-8; j_gene: TRBJ2-1; d_gene: NA
CDR3nt: TGTGCTAGTGGTTGGCACACTAGCGGTTCCTACAATGAGCAGTTCTTC; CDR3aa: CASGWHTSGSYNEQFF; abundance: NA; v_gene: TRBV12-5; j_gene: TRBJ2-1; d_gene: TRBD2
CDR3nt: TGTGCCAGCAGTGAACTACCCTGGGGTGCGGGGGACTACAATGAGCAGTTCTTC; CDR3aa: CASSELPWGAGDYNEQFF; abundance: few; v_gene: TRBV2; j_gene: TRBJ2-1; d_gene: TRBD2
CDR3nt: TGTGCCAGCAGTTCCGGGTCTACTACCTACGAGCAGTACTTC; CDR3aa: CASSSGSTTYEQYF; abundance: once; v_gene: TRBV12-3/TRBV12-4; j_gene: TRBJ2-7; d_gene: NA
CDR3nt: TGTGCCAGCAGCCCAACAGGGGGCCTCTATGGCTACACCTTC; CDR3aa: CASSPTGGLYGYTF; abundance: many; v_gene: TRBV27; j_gene: TRBJ1-2; d_gene: TRBD1
CDR3nt: TGTGCCAGTATGGGAAGGGACTGGAACACTGAAGCTTTCTTT; CDR3aa: CASMGRDWNTEAFF; abundance: few; v_gene: TRBV19; j_gene: TRBJ1-1; d_gene: NA
CDR3nt: TGTGCCAGCAGTTACGCTGGACAGGGCCCCGTCCCTATGGGGGCAGATACGCAGTATTTT; CDR3aa: CASSYAGQGPVPMGADTQYF; abundance: few; v_gene: TRBV6-5; j_gene: TRBJ2-3; d_gene: TRBD1
CDR3nt: TGTGCCAGCAGCTTAGTATCAGCTGGGAGCTACACCTTC; CDR3aa: CASSLVSAGSYTF; abundance: many; v_gene: TRBV7-2; j_gene: TRBJ1-2; d_gene: NA
CDR3nt: TGTGCCAGTACGGGGAGTGCGGAGACCCAGTACTTC; CDR3aa: CASTGSAETQYF; abundance: NA; v_gene: TRBV19; j_gene: TRBJ2-5; d_gene: NA
CDR3nt: TGTGCCACCAGTGAAAAGGACACCCCCATCTCCTACAATGAGCAGTTCTTC; CDR3aa: CATSEKDTPISYNEQFF; abundance: NA; v_gene: TRBV24-1; j_gene: TRBJ2-1; d_gene: NA
CDR3nt: TGCGCCAGCAGCGCCTGGGGGCAAGAGACCCAGTACTTC; CDR3aa: CASSAWGQETQYF; abundance: few; v_gene: TRBV5-1; j_gene: TRBJ2-5; d_gene: NA
CDR3nt: TGCAGTGCAACCGACAGGGAAAATACCGGTAATCAGCCCCAGCATTTT; CDR3aa: CSATDRENTGNQPQHF; abundance: NA; v_gene: TRBV20-1; j_gene: TRBJ1-5; d_gene: TRBD1
CDR3nt: TGTGCCAGTCTTAGCGGGGGGGCCTCCTACAATGAGCAGTTCTTC; CDR3aa: CASLSGGASYNEQFF; abundance: NA; v_gene: TRBV19; j_gene: TRBJ2-1; d_gene: TRBD2
CDR3nt: TGTGCCAGCAGCTCACAAGAGGCGGGGGGGCTTTTAACAGATACGCAGTATTTT; CDR3aa: CASSSQEAGGLLTDTQYF; abundance: few; v_gene: TRBV7-9; j_gene: TRBJ2-3; d_gene: TRBD2
CDR3nt: TGTGCCAGCAGCTTTAAAAACTTTCCTTACGAGCAGTACTTC; CDR3aa: CASSFKNFPYEQYF; abundance: NA; v_gene: TRBV7-9; j_gene: TRBJ2-7; d_gene: NA
CDR3nt: TGTGCCAGCAGCACGGCGGCAGGAAAGGCTGGAAACACCATATATTTT; CDR3aa: CASSTAAGKAGNTIYF; abundance: many; v_gene: TRBV7-9; j_gene: TRBJ1-3; d_gene: NA
CDR3nt: TGTGCCAGTAGAGCCTGGGACACTTCGAACACCGGGGAGCTGTTTTTT; CDR3aa: CASRAWDTSNTGELFF; abundance: NA; v_gene: TRBV19; j_gene: TRBJ2-2; d_gene: NA
CDR3nt: TGTGCCAGCAGTTACCCCGGACTGATCAATCAGCCCCAGCATTTT; CDR3aa: CASSYPGLINQPQHF; abundance: few; v_gene: TRBV6-2/TRBV6-3; j_gene: TRBJ1-5; d_gene: NA
CDR3nt: TGCAGTGCTAGAGAAGGTCAGGGGGCGTGGGGCTACACCTTC; CDR3aa: CSAREGQGAWGYTF; abundance: few; v_gene: TRBV20-1; j_gene: TRBJ1-2; d_gene: TRBD1
CDR3nt: TGTGCCAGCAGCAAGGAACACAAACGCCTTGTGGGAAGTGAAGCTTTCTTT; CDR3aa: CASSKEHKRLVGSEAFF; abundance: NA; v_gene: TRBV9; j_gene: TRBJ1-1; d_gene: NA
CDR3nt: TGTGCCAGTAGTATAGTCGGGATCCTCACAGATACGCAGTATTTT; CDR3aa: CASSIVGILTDTQYF; abundance: NA; v_gene: TRBV19; j_gene: TRBJ2-3; d_gene: NA
CDR3nt: TGTGCCACAACAGGACTAGCGGAGCGCCAACAAGAGACCCAGTACTTC; CDR3aa: CATTGLAERQQETQYF; abundance: NA; v_gene: TRBV15; j_gene: TRBJ2-5; d_gene: TRBD2
CDR3nt: TGTGCCAGCCCCGGGACAGGTCACAAGAAAACTGAAGCTTTCTTT; CDR3aa: CASPGTGHKKTEAFF; abundance: once; v_gene: TRBV2; j_gene: TRBJ1-1; d_gene: TRBD1
CDR3nt: TGTGCCAGTAGCGGCGGCTGGACGGACCAAGAGACCCAGTACTTC; CDR3aa: CASSGGWTDQETQYF; abundance: NA; v_gene: TRBV19; j_gene: TRBJ2-5; d_gene: NA
CDR3nt: TGTGCCAGCGGATTACCCGGGGGGTCCACAGATACGCAGTATTTT; CDR3aa: CASGLPGGSTDTQYF; abundance: NA; v_gene: TRBV12-3/TRBV12-4; j_gene: TRBJ2-3; d_gene: TRBD2
CDR3nt: TGTGCCAGCAGTTTAATCGGGGGCTACCACAATGAGCAGTTCTTC; CDR3aa: CASSLIGGYHNEQFF; abundance: NA; v_gene: TRBV12-3/TRBV12-4; j_gene: TRBJ2-1; d_gene: NA
CDR3nt: TGTGCCAGCAGCTTAGGAACAGGGCATGCCTACGAGCAGTACTTC; CDR3aa: CASSLGTGHAYEQYF; abundance: few; v_gene: TRBV7-8; j_gene: TRBJ2-7; d_gene: NA
CDR3nt: TGTGCCAGTAGTATAGAGGGGGCCACCGGGGAGCTGTTTTTT; CDR3aa: CASSIEGATGELFF; abundance: NA; v_gene: TRBV19; j_gene: TRBJ2-2; d_gene: NA
CDR3nt: TGTGCCAGCAGCCCCCTTGTAGGGCAGGCACTCCTCGGCTACACCTTC; CDR3aa: CASSPLVGQALLGYTF; abundance: many; v_gene: TRBV7-2; j_gene: TRBJ1-2; d_gene: NA
CDR3nt: TGTGCCAGCACCTCGGACAGGGGGCGCGGCTATGGCTACACCTTC; CDR3aa: CASTSDRGRGYGYTF; abundance: NA; v_gene: TRBV7-9; j_gene: TRBJ1-2; d_gene: TRBD1
CDR3nt: TGTGCCAGCAGTTACAACGCAGGGCGGAACACCATATATTTT; CDR3aa: CASSYNAGRNTIYF; abundance: NA; v_gene: TRBV6-5; j_gene: TRBJ1-3; d_gene: NA
CDR3nt: TGTGCCAGCAGCTTAGAGGGAGGGTCTCGGACAGATACGCAGTATTTT; CDR3aa: CASSLEGGSRTDTQYF; abundance: many; v_gene: TRBV7-8; j_gene: TRBJ2-3; d_gene: TRBD2
CDR3nt: TGTGCCAGCAGACCAGGGGGGGTGGGCAATTCACCCCTCCACTTT; CDR3aa: CASRPGGVGNSPLHF; abundance: NA; v_gene: TRBV6-8; j_gene: TRBJ1-6; d_gene: TRBD1